Listed here are 32 T cell receptor beta chains from one sample, sequenced in a study of beta chain features in type 1 diabetes. The sequenced template was cDNA made from the entire isolated RNA. Method: immunoSEQ multiplex PCR; TCRdb's copy keeps in-frame clones and lacks some. Of under 800,000 clones listed, 15% to 19% are singletons. The sequenced material came from naive CD4+ T cells from blood. The receptors stem from a man aged 18 to 29 in good health.

This clone was seen more than once but under ten times. The genes are TRBV18 and TRBJ2-6; D remains unclear. Germline V gives CDR1 KGHSH, CDR2 LQKENI. The ends were cut back, 2 bases at V and 2 bases at J, with 25 bases in the middle. The CDR3 spans 21 residues. Written as DNA, the CDR3 is TGTGCCAGCTCACCAAGGTCTTTAAACAGTGGGTCTGCAACTGGGGCCAACGTCCTGACTTTC. Protein product: CASSPRSLNSGSATGANVLTF.

The chain joins TRBV4-3 to TRBJ2-1; 7 bases line up with TRBD2. The CDR3 has 16 amino acids. V lost 1 base and J lost 8; bases outside the gene matches: 11. Germline CDR1 and CDR2: LGHNA and YSLEER. The DNA for the CDR3 is TGCGCCAGCAGCCAAGGGGGAGGGCGAGTTTTTGATGAGCAGTTCTTC. Translation: CASSQGGGRVFDEQFF.

The chain is built from TRBV9 and TRBJ1-5; D is possibly TRBD1 (6 bases). Trimming removed 0 bases from V and 5 bases from J, with 9 bases in between. The germline V gene has CDR1 SGDLS and CDR2 YYNGEE. The CDR3 has 14 residues. The CDR3 coding sequence is TGTGCCAGCAGCGTAGAAGGGGGATATCAGCCCCAGCATTTT. It codes for CASSVEGGYQPQHF.

The chain couples TRBV4-2 to TRBJ2-1, with D uncertain. The CDR3 covers 14 residues. V lost 0 bases and J 12 bases, leaving 15 bases between the germline ends. Germline V CDR1 and CDR2: LGHNA, YNFKEQ. CDR3: CASSQDEDALRQFF. In DNA form, the CDR3 reads TGTGCCAGCAGCCAAGATGAAGACGCCCTACGGCAGTTCTTC.

The chain joins TRBV30 to TRBJ1-5; TRBD1 might be the D (5 bases). Trimming took 5 bases from V and 3 from J, leaving 11 bases between them. From germline, CDR1 is GTSNPN and CDR2 SVGIG (reference sequence). The CDR3 consists of 13 residues. The CDR3 here is CAWGGTYNQPQHF. The CDR3 DNA is TGTGCCTGGGGGGGGACGTACAATCAGCCCCAGCATTTT.

This clone was seen more than once but under ten times. The chain has TRBV2 and TRBJ2-7; D unresolved. V lost 7 bases, J lost 2 bases, and 12 bases lay in between. CDR1 SNHLY and CDR2 FYNNEI come from the germline V gene. The CDR3 consists of 13 residues. DNA of the CDR3: TGTGCCAGCAAGGAGACGGTAACCTACGAGCAGTACTTC. It specifies CASKETVTYEQYF.

This clone was observed a few times. The chain uses TRBV21-1 and TRBJ2-7. TRBV21-1 is listed as a pseudogene. This CDR3 contains 17 residues. The CDR3 here is CASSKEDRRLGSYEQYF. CDR3 nucleotide sequence: TGTGCCAGCAGCAAAGAGGATCGGCGCCTCGGATCCTACGAGCAGTACTTC.

This clone was counted a few times. The chain joins TRBV18 to TRBJ2-2; tentatively, D is TRBD2 (6 bases). CDR1 and CDR2 from the germline V gene are KGHSH and LQKENI. This CDR3 is 16 amino acids long. Trimming pared 0 bases from V and 1 base from J, leaving 9 bases between. The DNA for the CDR3 is TGTGCCAGCTCACCACCGAGCGGGCTGAACACCGGGGAGCTGTTTTTT. Protein: CASSPPSGLNTGELFF.

In its sample, this clone was seen a few times. Other DNA sequences of this sample code for an identical CDR3. The chain uses TRBV28 and TRBJ2-1; 7 nucleotides align to TRBD1. The CDR3 contains 15 residues. After removal of 6 bases from V and 2 bases from J, the junction contained 7 bases not matched to a gene. Germline V lookup: CDR1 MDHEN, CDR2 SYDVKM. CDR3 nucleotide sequence: TGTGCCAGCAGACCCCGGGACAGACCCTACAATGAGCAGTTCTTC. Residues: CASRPRDRPYNEQFF. Full variable domain (outside the CDR3, taken from reference TRBV28 and TRBJ2-1): DVKVTQSSRYLVKRTGEKVFLECVQDMDHENMFWYRQDPGLGLRLIYFSYDVKMKEKGDIPEGYSVSREKKERFSLILESASTNQTSMYLCASRPRDRPYNEQFFGPGTRLTVL.

This sequence joins TRBV28 and TRBJ1-2; no definite D call. Between the trimmed V and J ends, which lost 8 bases and 5 bases, there was a span of 18 bases. The germline V gene has CDR1 MDHEN and CDR2 SYDVKM. The CDR3 loop spans 14 amino acids. The CDR3 sequence is CASSGPPPKYGYTF. CDR3 DNA sequence: TGTGCCAGCTCCGGGCCCCCGCCGAAATATGGCTACACCTTC.

This clone has only a few counts. The chain couples TRBV5-4 to TRBJ1-5; the D is unclear. CDR3 length equals 13 residues. V lost 0 bases, J lost 4 bases, and 5 bases lay in between. Germline V gives CDR1 SGHNT, CDR2 YYREEE (reference sequence). In nucleotides, the CDR3 is TGTGCCAGCAGCTTGGATCCAAATCAGCCCCAGCATTTT. Translation gives CASSLDPNQPQHF.

This clone was counted only a few times. The chain combines TRBV7-2 with TRBJ2-7, with 9 bases identical to TRBD1. J was trimmed by 1 base and V by 5 bases; bases with no gene match: 6. Germline CDR1 SGHTA, CDR2 FQGNSA. The CDR3 contains 15 residues. DNA of the CDR3: TGTGCCAGCAGCAACTGGGACAGGGCTTCCTACGAGCAGTACTTC. This translates into CASSNWDRASYEQYF. The entire variable domain, with the rest obtained from reference TRBV7-2 and TRBJ2-7, is as follows: GAGVSQSPSNKVTEKGKDVELRCDPISGHTALYWYRQSLGQGLEFLIYFQGNSAPDKSGLPSDRFSAERTGGSVSTLTIQRTQQEDSAVYLCASSNWDRASYEQYFGPGTRLTVT.

This clone occurred a few times. The chain carries TRBV30 and TRBJ1-6, with a weak D call TRBD1 (6 bases). The CDR3 covers 14 residues. V gave up 0 bases and J gave up 9 bases, with 12 bases separating them. Germline CDR1 reads GTSNPN; CDR2 reads SVGIG (reference sequence). CDR3 loop: CAWSVLDRRSPLHF. CDR3 bases: TGTGCCTGGAGTGTACTAGACAGGCGTTCACCCCTCCACTTT. Variable domain in full (rest from reference TRBV30 and TRBJ1-6): SQTIHQWPATLVQPVGSPLSLECTVEGTSNPNLYWYRQAAGRGLQLLFYSVGIGQISSEVPQNLSASRPQDRQFILSSKKLLLSDSGFYLCAWSVLDRRSPLHFGNGTRLTVT.

The chain combines TRBV6-5 with TRBJ1-1; D not resolved. V was shortened by 0 bases and J by 1 base, with 6 bases between the two germline ends. Germline V gene lookup returns CDR1 MNHEY and CDR2 SVGAGI. The CDR3 is 14 residues long. DNA of the CDR3: TGTGCCAGCAGTTACTCAATGGGGAACACTGAAGCTTTCTTT. It yields the protein CASSYSMGNTEAFF.

This chain links TRBV28 with TRBJ2-2; D tentatively reads TRBD1 or TRBD2 (7 bases each). Trimming pared 4 bases from V and 4 bases from J, leaving 13 bases between. The CDR3 sequence is 15 residues long. The germline V gene has CDR1 MDHEN and CDR2 SYDVKM. The CDR3 here is CASSSQGGLTGELFF. The CDR3 DNA follows: TGTGCCAGCAGTTCCCAGGGGGGGCTCACCGGGGAGCTGTTTTTT.

A few counts support this clone. This rearrangement joins TRBV2 to TRBJ1-5, with D possibly being TRBD1 (6 bases). The CDR3 runs 15 residues. Per the germline V gene, CDR1 is SNHLY and CDR2 is FYNNEI. V dropped 7 bases and J dropped 1 base, with 14 bases sitting between them. CDR3 DNA: TGTGCCAGCACCGCGCAGGGGCCAAGCAATCAGCCCCAGCATTTT. This sequence encodes CASTAQGPSNQPQHF. Together with reference TRBV2 and TRBJ1-5, the CDR3 gives the full variable domain: EPEVTQTPSHQVTQMGQEVILRCVPISNHLYFYWYRQILGQKVEFLVSFYNNEISEKSEIFDDQFSVERPDGSNFTLKIRSTKLEDSAMYFCASTAQGPSNQPQHFGDGTRLSIL.

This clone was observed a handful of times. CDR3 protein: CASSPSWSSYEQYF. Here the CDR3 DNA reads TGTGCCAGCAGCCCTAGTTGGAGCTCCTACGAGCAGTACTTC. This chain links TRBV7-3 with TRBJ2-7; no firm D call. Trimming shortened V by 5 bases and J by 0 bases, and 11 bases separated the two germline ends. The length of the CDR3 is 14 residues. CDR1 is SGHTA and CDR2 is FQGTGA in the germline V gene. The variable domain in full, with the rest retrieved from reference TRBV7-3 and TRBJ2-7, is GAGVSQTPSNKVTEKGKYVELRCDPISGHTALYWYRQSLGQGPEFLIYFQGTGAADDSGLPNDRFFAVRPEGSVSTLKIQRTERGDSAVYLCASSPSWSSYEQYFGPGTRLTVT.

This clone was counted a few times. The chain combines TRBV7-9 with TRBJ2-6; D unclear. CDR1 and CDR2 from the germline V gene are SEHNR and FQNEAQ (reference sequence). V was trimmed by 1 base and J by 0 bases, leaving 7 bases between them. The CDR3 covers 16 residues. The CDR3 loop is CASSLERISGANVLTF. The CDR3 DNA follows: TGTGCCAGCAGCTTAGAGCGTATCTCTGGGGCCAACGTCCTGACTTTC. Supplemented by reference TRBV7-9 and TRBJ2-6, the full variable domain reads DTGVSQNPRHKITKRGQNVTFRCDPISEHNRLYWYRQTLGQGPEFLTYFQNEAQLEKSRLLSDRFSAERPKGSFSTLEIQRTEQGDSAMYLCASSLERISGANVLTFGAGSRLTVL.

The rearrangement uses TRBV5-1 and TRBJ2-4; D is uncertain. The CDR3 contains 15 residues. CDR1 and CDR2 from the germline V gene are SGHRS and YFSETQ. Trimming stripped 4 bases from V and 6 bases from J, with 17 bases between. The CDR3 spells CASSPSTKGRNIQYF. The DNA of the CDR3 is TGCGCCAGCAGCCCTTCGACGAAGGGCAGAAACATTCAGTACTTC.

Only a few counts were recorded for this clone. The chain couples TRBV9 to TRBJ2-3; 8 nucleotides align to TRBD2. CDR1 and CDR2 from the germline V gene are SGDLS and YYNGEE. The CDR3 runs to 13 residues. With V trimmed by 1 base and J by 6 bases, 1 base remained unmatched. CDR3 sequence (DNA): TGTGCCAGCAGCGTAACGGGAGGGGATACGCAGTATTTT. Its translation is CASSVTGGDTQYF.

The chain employs TRBV9 and TRBJ2-5, with D possibly TRBD2 on 5 matching bases. There are 15 residues in the CDR3. From germline, CDR1 is SGDLS and CDR2 YYNGEE. V was shortened by 0 bases and J by 3 bases, with 12 bases between the two germline ends. CDR3 DNA sequence: TGTGCCAGCAGCGTAGAGCCGGGGATGGAAGAGACCCAGTACTTC. It is translated as CASSVEPGMEETQYF.

This clone has just a few counts. J is TRBJ1-6 and V is TRBV20-1; D uncertain. The CDR3 is 11 amino acids. The V gene's germline CDR1 is DFQATT and CDR2 SNEGSKA (reference sequence). Trimming left V 5 bases short and J 13 bases short, with 12 bases between. CDR3 bases: TGCAGTGCTCAGCGGGCCCAGCCCCTCCACTTT. It specifies CSAQRAQPLHF.

The chain links TRBV2 to TRBJ1-6; tentatively, D is TRBD1 (5 bases). This CDR3 region has 13 residues. Germline assignment: CDR1 SNHLY and CDR2 FYNNEI. The germline V and J ends were trimmed by 4 bases and 6 bases, with 7 bases remaining between them. CDR3 sequence (DNA): TGTGCCAGCAGTGGGGACGGTAATTCACCCCTCCACTTT. The encoded protein is CASSGDGNSPLHF. Variable domain in full (rest from reference TRBV2 and TRBJ1-6): EPEVTQTPSHQVTQMGQEVILRCVPISNHLYFYWYRQILGQKVEFLVSFYNNEISEKSEIFDDQFSVERPDGSNFTLKIRSTKLEDSAMYFCASSGDGNSPLHFGNGTRLTVT.

This clone appeared a few times. V gene TRBV9 combines with J gene TRBJ2-7; a possible D gene is TRBD1 (5 bases). Germline CDR1 SGDLS, CDR2 YYNGEE. Between the trimmed V and J ends, which lost 0 bases and 2 bases, there was a span of 9 bases. The CDR3 runs to 14 residues. The CDR3, as DNA: TGTGCCAGCAGCGTAGCAGGACAACCCTACGAGCAGTACTTC. This encodes CASSVAGQPYEQYF.

This chain links TRBV7-6 with TRBJ2-2; D is uncertain. Trimming pared 1 base from V and 0 bases from J, leaving 9 bases between. The V gene's germline CDR1 is SGHVS and CDR2 FNYEAQ. This CDR3 is built from 16 residues. The CDR3 DNA reads as TGTGCCAGCAGCTTAGGTGGCGGACCGAACACCGGGGAGCTGTTTTTT. Its translation is CASSLGGGPNTGELFF.

This clone was recorded a few times. The CDR3 DNA is TGCAGGATGCGGGGCAGGGGGCTAGATTCACCCCTCCACTTT. Amino acid sequence: CRMRGRGLDSPLHF. V usage is TRBV29-1 and J usage is TRBJ1-6; TRBD1 aligns across 8 bases. CDR3 length: 14 amino acids. Germline V gene sequence: CDR1 SQVTM, CDR2 ANQGSEA.

Here the CDR3 DNA reads TGCAGTGCTAGAGATCAGGGGCGGAGTACCTTC. This encodes CSARDQGRSTF. This sequence joins TRBV20-1 and TRBJ1-2; the D gene is possibly TRBD1 (6 bases). Trimming stripped 0 bases from V and 14 bases from J, with 13 bases between. The CDR3 length is 11 residues. Germline CDR1 and CDR2: DFQATT and SNEGSKA (reference sequence).

The chain uses TRBV13 and TRBJ2-5, with D possibly TRBD1 on 6 matching bases. Germline V gene data show CDR1 as PRHDT and CDR2 as FYEKMQ (reference sequence). CDR3 length: 13 residues. V was shortened by 1 base and J by 7 bases, with 10 bases between the two germline ends. The chain's CDR3 is CASSLDREGTQYF. The CDR3 DNA reads TGTGCCAGCAGCTTAGACAGGGAAGGGACCCAGTACTTC.

The rearrangement uses TRBV12-5 and TRBJ2-1, with D perhaps matching TRBD1 or TRBD2 (5 bases each). This CDR3 has 16 residues. From germline, CDR1 is LGHNT and CDR2 FRNRAP. The ends were cut back, 0 bases at V and 6 bases at J, with 15 bases in the middle. The CDR3 DNA reads TGTGCTAGTGGTTTGGTTCCGGGAACAGGAGGCAATGAGCAGTTCTTC. This translates into CASGLVPGTGGNEQFF.

The table lists this clone with a few counts. This chain joins TRBV19 and TRBJ1-6; a weak D match, TRBD1 (5 bases). CDR1 is LNHDA and CDR2 is SQIVND in the germline V gene (reference sequence). This CDR3 comprises 14 residues. With 0 bases removed from V and 16 bases from J, the gap between germline ends came to 16 bases. The CDR3 DNA sequence: TGTGCCAGTAGTATAGATACGGGACGCAGTGGGCTCCACTTT. This codes for CASSIDTGRSGLHF.

This clone has just a few counts. This chain joins TRBV14 and TRBJ1-2; TRBD1 aligns across 7 bases. The CDR3 loop spans 14 amino acids. V lost 1 base, J lost 8 bases, and 7 bases stayed unmatched. From germline, CDR1 is SGHDN and CDR2 FVKESK. CDR3 coding DNA: TGTGCCAGCAGCCAAGGGAGGGGGCTGCGGGGCTACACCTTC. Its protein is CASSQGRGLRGYTF.

There are many counts of this clone. A read error may produce the germline difference seen at one junction end. V and J are TRBV4-3 and TRBJ2-6, with D uncertain. Germline V gene sequence: CDR1 LGHNA, CDR2 YSLEER. This CDR3 region has 14 residues. CDR3 nucleotides: TGCGCCAGCAACCAATATCTTGGAGCCAACGTCCTGACTTTC. As protein: CASNQYLGANVLTF.